These 16 T cell receptor beta chains were all obtained from the same sample, sequenced in a study of human T cells and chemical hapten exposure. A single record per CDR3 protein comes from TCRdb applying MiXCR to the RACE reads. The sample has roughly 38,000 distinct CDR3 sequences, over 10% seen once. Indicated time point: pre-sensitization, week 0. This sample's treatment: therapeutic diphenylcyclopropenone sensitization with weekly scalp DPC. The sequences come from whole blood, collected in connection with sensitization to the hapten diphenylcyclopropenone (DPC). Receptors originate from a woman in her thirties with alopecia areata. Some clones in this sample may be carry-over from other donors' samples.

This clonotype was recorded at least ten times. At one boundary the junction diverges from the germline segment, which might be a read error. V gene TRBV5-1 combines with J gene TRBJ1-4, with 7 nucleotides matching TRBD1. Per the germline V gene, CDR1 is SGHRS and CDR2 is YFSETQ. There are 14 residues in the CDR3. The CDR3 DNA is TGCGCCAGCAGTTTGGGACAGATTAATGAAAAACTGTTTTTT. Translated: CASSLGQINEKLFF.

This clonotype was counted only a few times. This rearrangement joins TRBV5-6 to TRBJ2-5, with TRBD1 matching over 12 bases. The CDR3 extends over 15 amino acids. V dropped 4 bases and J dropped 6; count of bases not matched to a gene: 7. Germline lookup yields CDR1 SGHDT and CDR2 YYEEEE. CDR3 region: CASSGEGQGAKTQYF. In DNA, the CDR3 is TGTGCCAGCAGCGGCGAGGGACAGGGGGCGAAGACCCAGTACTTC.

In this sample, this clonotype turned up a few times. The chain employs TRBV28 and TRBJ1-2; 8 bases match TRBD1. Losses at the gene ends were 5 bases for V and 1 base for J; bases not matched to a gene: 18. The CDR3 consists of 19 residues. CDR1 and CDR2 from the germline V gene are MDHEN and SYDVKM. CDR3 loop: CASSVIGLTRDRINYGYTF. The CDR3 DNA reads as TGTGCCAGCAGTGTCATTGGTTTGACGCGGGACAGGATTAACTATGGCTACACCTTC.

This clonotype was found a few times. One end of the junction fails to match germline, which may point to a read error. This rearrangement joins TRBV28 to TRBJ2-7; D is unresolved. The CDR3 totals 11 residues. CDR1 is MDHEN and CDR2 is SYDVKM in the germline V gene. The CDR3: CASSGNYEQCF. The CDR3 DNA reads TGTGCCAGCAGTGGGAATTACGAGCAGTGCTTC.

This clonotype was found a few times. The chain couples TRBV19 to TRBJ2-1, with 8 bases identical to TRBD2. Germline V gene sequence: CDR1 LNHDA, CDR2 SQIVND (reference sequence). J gave up 5 bases and V 7 bases, and 7 bases lay outside the gene matches. The CDR3 contains 14 residues. The CDR3 spells CASKSIAGNNEQFF. For the CDR3, the DNA is TGTGCCAGTAAGAGTATAGCGGGAAACAATGAGCAGTTCTTC.

V and J are TRBV6-1 and TRBJ1-3; perhaps TRBD1 as D (5 bases). V lost 0 bases to trimming and J lost 0 bases, with 9 bases between them. Germline V gives CDR1 MNHNS, CDR2 SASEGT. CDR3 size: 16 residues. The CDR3 DNA follows: TGTGCCAGCAGTGAAGCGATAAGGGGCTCTGGAAACACCATATATTTT. Translating it yields CASSEAIRGSGNTIYF.

This clonotype qualifies as medium-sized. The CDR3 DNA sequence: TGCAGTGCTCTGATTAGCGGGAGGGGCTACGAGCAGTACTTC. Its translation is CSALISGRGYEQYF. The rearrangement links TRBV20-1 to TRBJ2-7; TRBD2 matches 11 bases. V was clipped by 5 bases and J by 3 bases; unmatched bases: 6. CDR3 length: 14 amino acids. Germline V CDR1 and CDR2: DFQATT, SNEGSKA (reference sequence).

This sequence joins TRBV27 and TRBJ2-7; no clear D. V was trimmed by 6 bases and J by 3 bases, leaving 6 bases between them. The CDR3 contains 11 residues. Germline lookup yields CDR1 MNHEY and CDR2 SMNVEV (reference sequence). The CDR3 DNA sequence: TGTGCCAGCAGGAAGAACTACGAGCAGTACTTC. Translated: CASRKNYEQYF.

This clonotype was counted only a few times. This chain links TRBV7-8 with TRBJ2-5, with D perhaps TRBD1 or TRBD2 (5 bases each). The length of the CDR3 is 15 residues. Trimming cost V 5 bases and J 2 bases, with 15 bases left between them. Germline V lookup: CDR1 SGHVS, CDR2 FQNEAQ. CDR3 in DNA: TGTGCCAGCAGCCCGCTTGGGGGTCAACAAGAGACCCAGTACTTC. Its protein product is CASSPLGGQQETQYF.

This clonotype was detected many times. V gene TRBV2 combines with J gene TRBJ2-2; D not resolved. The germline CDR1 and CDR2 sequences are SNHLY and FYNNEI. The CDR3 length is 12 residues. Trimming cost V 7 bases and J 6 bases, with 9 bases left between them. This CDR3 is CASNLRSGELFF. The CDR3 DNA reads TGTGCCAGCAACTTGCGGTCCGGGGAGCTGTTTTTT.

This clonotype was seen many times. The CDR3 DNA reads TGTGCCAGCAGCTTAGTACGAGAGACCCAGTACTTC. It translates to CASSLVRETQYF. The V gene is TRBV7-2, the J gene TRBJ2-5; D gene unclear. CDR1 is SGHTA, CDR2 FQGNSA, per germline. This CDR3 spans 12 amino acids. The germline V and J ends were trimmed by 1 base and 4 bases, with 4 bases remaining between them.

At least ten counts were recorded for this clonotype. The chain recombines TRBV4-3 with TRBJ1-5; 7 bases align to TRBD1. The germline gives CDR1 LGHNA, CDR2 YSLEER. The V segment lost 1 base and the J segment 5 bases; nucleotides outside the gene matches: 20. The CDR3 runs 20 residues. This CDR3 reads CASSQGWTGGFKKGYQPQHF. CDR3 DNA: TGCGCCAGCAGCCAAGGCTGGACAGGCGGATTTAAGAAGGGTTATCAGCCCCAGCATTTT.

The table lists this clonotype with many counts. V usage is TRBV20-1 and J usage is TRBJ2-7, with TRBD2 matching 9 bases. This CDR3 has 14 amino acids. The junction had 12 bases not matched to a gene; V was cut back by 8 bases and J by 4 bases. Germline V lookup: CDR1 DFQATT, CDR2 SNEGSKA (reference sequence). The CDR3 region is CSSAPASGIYEQYF. CDR3 bases: TGCAGTTCAGCCCCTGCTAGCGGGATTTACGAGCAGTACTTC.

The chain uses TRBV6-6 and TRBJ1-4; perhaps TRBD1 as D (5 bases). This CDR3 has 15 amino acids. Trimming removed 5 bases from V and 7 bases from J, with 17 bases in between. Germline loops: CDR1 MNHNY, CDR2 SVGAGI (reference sequence). CDR3 protein: CASSLRDGGGEKLFF. The CDR3 DNA reads TGTGCCAGCAGTCTCCGGGACGGGGGAGGTGAAAAACTGTTTTTT.

This clonotype appeared many times. The chain carries TRBV6-5 and TRBJ1-2; D remains ambiguous. The V gene lost 6 bases and the J gene lost 3 bases, with 8 bases spanning the gap. Germline loops: CDR1 MNHEY, CDR2 SVGAGI. There are 12 residues in the CDR3. The CDR3, as DNA: TGTGCCAGCAGGGAGACGGACTATGGCTACACCTTC. This sequence encodes CASRETDYGYTF.

This clonotype was counted at least ten times. The rearrangement joins TRBV19 to TRBJ1-2; 7 nucleotides agree with TRBD1. The V and J ends lost 3 bases and 3 bases, in that order; junction bases with no gene match: 4. Germline CDR1 and CDR2: LNHDA and SQIVND (reference sequence). CDR3 length equals 14 residues. CDR3 sequence reads: CASSMGQRYYGYTF. The DNA of the CDR3 is TGTGCCAGTAGTATGGGACAGAGATACTATGGCTACACCTTC.